This T cell receptor (beta chain) was recovered during a study of Tregs in tolerant kidney transplant recipients. Study-wide findings and caveats: Expanding Tregs on activated donor B cells appeared to best identify donor-specific TCRbeta clones. The small number of patients limits these findings pending further validation.

Sample share makes this clone medium-sized (0.01 to 0.1%). Its specificity is unknown. TCRdb keeps only in-frame clones here, not all; method: immunoSEQ multiplex PCR. The sample lists around 50,000 clones, about four fifths occurring once. Unstimulated Tregs (CD4+CD25+CD127-) and CD4+CD25- non-Tregs were sorted from PBMCs. The CDR3 consists of 11 residues. The V end was cut by 0 bases, the J end by 8 bases, with 3 bases between. Germline-derived CDR1 and CDR2 are SGHTS and YDEGEE. The origin of this receptor is a human donor in good health. The rearrangement uses TRBV5-8 and TRBJ1-5; no clear D gene. Sequencing was carried out using CD4+ T cells from blood. CDR3 loop: CASSLEEPQHF. In DNA form, the CDR3 reads TGTGCCAGCAGCTTGGAGGAGCCCCAGCATTTT.